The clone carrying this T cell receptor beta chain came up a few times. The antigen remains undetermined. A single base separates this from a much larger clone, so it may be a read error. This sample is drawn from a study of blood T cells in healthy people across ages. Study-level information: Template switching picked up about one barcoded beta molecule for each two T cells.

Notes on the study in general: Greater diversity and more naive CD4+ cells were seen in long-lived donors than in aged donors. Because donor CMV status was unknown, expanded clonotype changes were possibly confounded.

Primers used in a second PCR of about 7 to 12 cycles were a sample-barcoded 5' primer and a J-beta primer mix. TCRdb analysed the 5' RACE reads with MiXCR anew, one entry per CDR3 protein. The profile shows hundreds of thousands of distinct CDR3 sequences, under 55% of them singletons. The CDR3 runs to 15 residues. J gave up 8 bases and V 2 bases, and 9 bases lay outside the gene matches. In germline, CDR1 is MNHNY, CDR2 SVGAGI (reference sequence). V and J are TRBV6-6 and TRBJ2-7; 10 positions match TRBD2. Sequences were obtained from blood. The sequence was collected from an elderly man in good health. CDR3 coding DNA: TGTGCCAGCAGTTACGCGGTATTAGCGGGAGGCCAGCAGTACTTC. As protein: CASSYAVLAGGQQYF.